The clone carrying this TCR beta chain appeared once. In the original workflow: Estimation of nucleated cell counts relied on the amplification of reference gene primers. Libraries were prepared by immunoSEQ multiplex PCR; TCRdb keeps only in-frame clonotypes and omits some of them. D and trimming were read from the DNA, whereas the V and J calls and clone size are those reported in that table. The sample consists of 150,000 or so clones, over 80% of them appearing once. This sample stems from a study of blood T cell repertoires in COVID-19. Overall study context: Acute-phase and convalescent COVID-19 samples originated in the United States, Italy and Spain. PBMCs, B-cell-depleted T cells, or T cells were the source of the cDNA or gDNA that made up the material.

CDR1 KGHSH and CDR2 LQKENI come from the germline V gene. The CDR3 is 15 amino acids. Trimming took 3 bases from V and 9 from J; bases not matched to a gene: 9. The V call is TRBV18, the J call TRBJ2-1; 9 nucleotides line up with TRBD2. Sequencing was done on a sample of peripheral blood. This TCR was sampled from a human donor in a cohort sampled during active COVID-19. The CDR3 protein is CASSPGAGTSSEQFF. In nucleotides, the CDR3 is TGTGCCAGCTCACCCGGCGCTGGGACTAGCAGTGAGCAGTTCTTC.